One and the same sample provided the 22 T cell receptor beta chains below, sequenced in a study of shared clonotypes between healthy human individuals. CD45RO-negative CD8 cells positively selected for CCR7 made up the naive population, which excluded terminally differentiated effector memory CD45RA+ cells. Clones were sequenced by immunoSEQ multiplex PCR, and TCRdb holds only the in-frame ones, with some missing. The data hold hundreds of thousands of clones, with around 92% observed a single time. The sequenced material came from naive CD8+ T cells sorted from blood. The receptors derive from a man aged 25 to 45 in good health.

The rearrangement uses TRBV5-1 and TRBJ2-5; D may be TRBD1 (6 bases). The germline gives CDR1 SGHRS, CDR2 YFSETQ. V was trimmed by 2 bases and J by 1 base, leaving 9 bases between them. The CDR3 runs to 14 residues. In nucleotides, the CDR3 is TGCGCCAGCAGCTTACAGGGAATCCAAGAGACCCAGTACTTC. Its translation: CASSLQGIQETQYF.

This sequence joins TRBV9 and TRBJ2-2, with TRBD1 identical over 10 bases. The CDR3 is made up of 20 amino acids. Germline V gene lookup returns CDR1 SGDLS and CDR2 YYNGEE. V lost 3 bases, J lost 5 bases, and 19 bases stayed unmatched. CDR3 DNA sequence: TGTGCCAGCAGCGCCCTCCCGGGTGGTTGGACAGGGGGTGATACCGGGGAGCTGTTTTTT. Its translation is CASSALPGGWTGGDTGELFF. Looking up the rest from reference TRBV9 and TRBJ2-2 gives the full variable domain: DSGVTQTPKHLITATGQRVTLRCSPRSGDLSVYWYQQSLDQGLQFLIQYYNGEERAKGNILERFSAQQFPDLHSELNLSSLELGDSALYFCASSALPGGWTGGDTGELFFGEGSRLTVL.

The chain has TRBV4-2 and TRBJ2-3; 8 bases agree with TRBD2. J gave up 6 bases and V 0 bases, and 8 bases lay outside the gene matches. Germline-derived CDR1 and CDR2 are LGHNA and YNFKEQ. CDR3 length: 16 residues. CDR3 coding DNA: TGTGCCAGCAGCCAAGAAGTGGGACTAGGTGGGGATACGCAGTATTTT. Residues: CASSQEVGLGGDTQYF.

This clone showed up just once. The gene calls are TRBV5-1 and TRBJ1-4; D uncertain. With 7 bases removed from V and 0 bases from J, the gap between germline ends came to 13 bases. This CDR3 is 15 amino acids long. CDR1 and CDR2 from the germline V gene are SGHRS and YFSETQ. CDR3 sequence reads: CASVETSTTNEKLFF. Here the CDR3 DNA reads TGCGCCAGCGTGGAAACGAGCACAACTAATGAAAAACTGTTTTTT.

The CDR3 here is CASSLAGTSYEQYF. CDR3 DNA: TGTGCCAGCTCACTGGCTGGGACTTCCTACGAGCAGTACTTC. This rearrangement joins TRBV18 to TRBJ2-7; weak D call: TRBD2 (6 bases). CDR3 length: 14 amino acids. The V gene lost 4 bases and the J gene lost 1 base, with 11 bases spanning the gap. Germline CDR1 KGHSH, CDR2 LQKENI.

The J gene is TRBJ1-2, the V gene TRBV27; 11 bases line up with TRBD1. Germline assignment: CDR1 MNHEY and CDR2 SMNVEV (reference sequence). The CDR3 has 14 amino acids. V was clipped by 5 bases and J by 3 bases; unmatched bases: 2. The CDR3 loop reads CASSGQGAYYGYTF. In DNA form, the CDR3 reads TGTGCCAGCAGTGGACAGGGGGCATACTATGGCTACACCTTC.

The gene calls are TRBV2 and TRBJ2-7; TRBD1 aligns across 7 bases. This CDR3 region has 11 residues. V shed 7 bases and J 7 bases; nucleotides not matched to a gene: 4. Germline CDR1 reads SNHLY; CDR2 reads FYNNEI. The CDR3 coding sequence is TGTGCCAGCATAGGGGGCCTAGAGCAGTACTTC. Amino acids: CASIGGLEQYF. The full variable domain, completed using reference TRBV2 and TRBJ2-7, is EPEVTQTPSHQVTQMGQEVILRCVPISNHLYFYWYRQILGQKVEFLVSFYNNEISEKSEIFDDQFSVERPDGSNFTLKIRSTKLEDSAMYFCASIGGLEQYFGPGTRLTVT.

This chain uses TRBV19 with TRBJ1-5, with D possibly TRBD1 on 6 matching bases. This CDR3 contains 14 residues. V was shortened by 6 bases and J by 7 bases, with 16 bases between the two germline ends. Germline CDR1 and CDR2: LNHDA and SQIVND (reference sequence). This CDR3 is CASSTVPQGQPQHF. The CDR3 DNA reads TGTGCCAGTAGCACCGTTCCCCAGGGGCAGCCCCAGCATTTT.

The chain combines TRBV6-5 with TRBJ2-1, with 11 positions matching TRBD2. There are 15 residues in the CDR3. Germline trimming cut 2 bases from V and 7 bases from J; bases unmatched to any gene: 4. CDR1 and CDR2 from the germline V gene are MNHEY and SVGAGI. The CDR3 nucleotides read TGTGCCAGCAGTTACATCCTAGCGGGAGGAAATGAGCAGTTCTTC. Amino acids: CASSYILAGGNEQFF.

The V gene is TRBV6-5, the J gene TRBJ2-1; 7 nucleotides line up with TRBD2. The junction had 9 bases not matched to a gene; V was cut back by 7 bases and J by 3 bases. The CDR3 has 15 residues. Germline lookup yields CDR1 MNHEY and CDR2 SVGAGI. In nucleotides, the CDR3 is TGTGCCAGCACCCTGGGGAGGGAGAACTACAATGAGCAGTTCTTC. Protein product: CASTLGRENYNEQFF.

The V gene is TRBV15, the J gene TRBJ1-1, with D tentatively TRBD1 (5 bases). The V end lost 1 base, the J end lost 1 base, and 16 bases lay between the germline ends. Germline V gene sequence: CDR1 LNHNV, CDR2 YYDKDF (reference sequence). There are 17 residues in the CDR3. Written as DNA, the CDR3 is TGTGCCACCAGCAGAGGAAGGGCGGCCGGGGGGAACACTGAAGCTTTCTTT. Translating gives CATSRGRAAGGNTEAFF.

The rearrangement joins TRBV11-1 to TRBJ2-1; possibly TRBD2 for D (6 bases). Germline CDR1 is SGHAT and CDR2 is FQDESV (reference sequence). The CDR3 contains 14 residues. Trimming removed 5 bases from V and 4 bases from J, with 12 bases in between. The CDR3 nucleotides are TGTGCCAGCAGCACAAGGGGACTGTACAATGAGCAGTTCTTC. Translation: CASSTRGLYNEQFF.

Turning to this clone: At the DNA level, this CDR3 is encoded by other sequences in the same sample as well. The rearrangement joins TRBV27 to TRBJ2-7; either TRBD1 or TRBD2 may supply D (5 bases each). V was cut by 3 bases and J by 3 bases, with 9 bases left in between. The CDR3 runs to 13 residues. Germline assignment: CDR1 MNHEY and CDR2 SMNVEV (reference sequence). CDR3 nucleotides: TGTGCCAGCAGTTTCGGGACCAACTACGAGCAGTACTTC. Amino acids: CASSFGTNYEQYF.

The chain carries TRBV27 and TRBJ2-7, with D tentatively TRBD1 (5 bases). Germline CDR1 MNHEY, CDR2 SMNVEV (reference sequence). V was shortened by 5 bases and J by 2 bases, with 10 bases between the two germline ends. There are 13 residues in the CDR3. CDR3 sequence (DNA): TGTGCCAGCAGTCAGACAGTCGCCTACGAGCAGTACTTC. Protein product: CASSQTVAYEQYF.

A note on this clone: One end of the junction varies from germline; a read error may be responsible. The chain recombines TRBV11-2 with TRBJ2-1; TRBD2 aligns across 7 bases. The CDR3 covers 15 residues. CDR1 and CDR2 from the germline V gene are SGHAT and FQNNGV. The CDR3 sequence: CASSLERDFFNEQFF. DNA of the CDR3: TGTGCCAGCAGCCTAGAGCGGGACTTTTTCAATGAGCAGTTCTTC.

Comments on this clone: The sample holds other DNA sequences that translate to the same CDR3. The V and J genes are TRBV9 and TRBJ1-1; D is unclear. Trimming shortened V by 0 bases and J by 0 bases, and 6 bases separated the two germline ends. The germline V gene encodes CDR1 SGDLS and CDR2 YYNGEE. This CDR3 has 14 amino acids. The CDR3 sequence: CASSVGHLNTEAFF. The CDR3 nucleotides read TGTGCCAGCAGCGTAGGACACCTGAACACTGAAGCTTTCTTT.

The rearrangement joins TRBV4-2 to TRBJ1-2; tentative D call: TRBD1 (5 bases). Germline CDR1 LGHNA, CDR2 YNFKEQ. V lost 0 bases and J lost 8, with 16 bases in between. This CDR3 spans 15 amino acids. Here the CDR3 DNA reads TGTGCCAGCAGCCAAGAGCCCTCAGGGCCCTGGGGCTACACCTTC. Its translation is CASSQEPSGPWGYTF.

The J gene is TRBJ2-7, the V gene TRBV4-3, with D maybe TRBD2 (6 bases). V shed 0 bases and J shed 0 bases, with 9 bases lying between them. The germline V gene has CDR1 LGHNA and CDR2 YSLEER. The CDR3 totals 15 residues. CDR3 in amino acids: CASSQDRGTSYEQYF. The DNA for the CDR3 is TGCGCCAGCAGCCAAGATCGGGGGACCTCCTACGAGCAGTACTTC.

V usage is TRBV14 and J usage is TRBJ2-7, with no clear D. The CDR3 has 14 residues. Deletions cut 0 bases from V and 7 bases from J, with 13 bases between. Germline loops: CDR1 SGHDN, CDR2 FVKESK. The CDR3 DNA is TGTGCCAGCAGCCAAGATCCGTTTCTTAGGGAGCAGTACTTC. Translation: CASSQDPFLREQYF. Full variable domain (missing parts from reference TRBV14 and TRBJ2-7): EAGVTQFPSHSVIEKGQTVTLRCDPISGHDNLYWYRRVMGKEIKFLLHFVKESKQDESGMPNNRFLAERTGGTYSTLKVQPAELEDSGVYFCASSQDPFLREQYFGPGTRLTVT.

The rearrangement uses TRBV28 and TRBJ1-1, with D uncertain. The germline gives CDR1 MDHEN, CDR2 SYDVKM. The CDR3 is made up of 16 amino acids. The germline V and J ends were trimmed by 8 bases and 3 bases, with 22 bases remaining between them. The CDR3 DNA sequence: TGTGCCAGCGCAGCCGCAGTGATCCAAGTGGACACTGAAGCTTTCTTT. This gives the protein CASAAAVIQVDTEAFF.

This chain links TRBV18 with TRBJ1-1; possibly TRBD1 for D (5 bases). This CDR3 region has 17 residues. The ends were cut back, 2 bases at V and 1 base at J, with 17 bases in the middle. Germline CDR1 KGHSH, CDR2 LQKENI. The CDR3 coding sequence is TGTGCCAGCTCACCATCTCCGGGGGGAGGAAAGAACACTGAAGCTTTCTTT. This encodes CASSPSPGGGKNTEAFF. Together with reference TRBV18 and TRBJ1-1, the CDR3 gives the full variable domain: NAGVMQNPRHLVRRRGQEARLRCSPMKGHSHVYWYRQLPEEGLKFMVYLQKENIIDESGMPKERFSAEFPKEGPSILRIQQVVRGDSAAYFCASSPSPGGGKNTEAFFGQGTRLTVV.

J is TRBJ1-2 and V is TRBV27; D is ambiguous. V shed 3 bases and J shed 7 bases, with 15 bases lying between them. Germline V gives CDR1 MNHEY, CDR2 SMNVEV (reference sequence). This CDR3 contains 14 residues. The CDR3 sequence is CASSFGPGITGYTF. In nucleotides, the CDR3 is TGTGCCAGCAGTTTCGGACCGGGAATCACTGGCTACACCTTC.